The 16 T cell receptor beta chains below come from one sample, sequenced in a study of technical replicates of blood from a few donors. Assay: immunoSEQ multiplex PCR; the TCRdb copy retains only in-frame clones and omits some. The data hold some 63,000 clones, with approximately 90% observed a single time. The sample taken for sequencing was PBMCs. The origin of the receptors is a human donor in good health. Some clones in this sample may be carry-over from other donors' samples.

In DNA, the CDR3 is TGTGCCAGCAGCCGTAACAGGGGCACTGAAGCTTTCTTT. This translates into CASSRNRGTEAFF. The gene calls are TRBV11-2 and TRBJ1-1; 7 bases agree with TRBD1. V was clipped by 5 bases and J by 4 bases; unmatched bases: 4. CDR1 and CDR2 from the germline V gene are SGHAT and FQNNGV. The CDR3 length is 13 residues.

On this clone itself: The germline gene is not matched at one end of the junction; a read error may be the cause. This chain connects TRBV2 to TRBJ1-3; TRBD1 might be the D (6 bases). Germline V gene data show CDR1 as SNHLY and CDR2 as FYNNEI. This CDR3 spans 14 amino acids. The CDR3 spells CASSEDRLGNTIYF. The DNA for the CDR3 is TGTGCCAGCAGCGAAGACAGGCTGGGAAACACCATATATTTT. Filled out from reference TRBV2 and TRBJ1-3, the complete variable domain reads EPEVTQTPSHQVTQMGQEVILRCVPISNHLYFYWYRQILGQKVEFLVSFYNNEISEKSEIFDDQFSVERPDGSNFTLKIRSTKLEDSAMYFCASSEDRLGNTIYFGEGSWLTVV.

The chain recombines TRBV4-3 with TRBJ1-6, with 8 bases identical to TRBD1. Per the germline V gene, CDR1 is LGHNA and CDR2 is YSLEER. The V and J ends lost 1 base and 10 bases, in that order; junction bases with no gene match: 9. The CDR3 totals 16 residues. Here the CDR3 DNA reads TGCGCCAGCAGCCAAGCCCGGACAGGGTTTAGGTCACCCCTCCACTTT. Protein product: CASSQARTGFRSPLHF.

This clone was picked up one time. The chain is built from TRBV19 and TRBJ1-6; perhaps TRBD1 as D (5 bases). CDR1 is LNHDA and CDR2 is SQIVND in the germline V gene (reference sequence). Trimming left V 5 bases short and J 8 bases short, with 13 bases between. This CDR3 is 14 amino acids long. CDR3 residues: CASSFQGRDSPLHF. In DNA form, the CDR3 reads TGTGCCAGTAGTTTCCAGGGCAGGGATTCACCCCTCCACTTT.

The rearrangement joins TRBV6-6 to TRBJ2-3; 8 bases align to TRBD2. The CDR3 has 15 amino acids. V shed 6 bases, J shed 9 bases, and the junction held 14 bases outside the gene matches. CDR1 and CDR2 from the germline V gene are MNHNY and SVGAGI (reference sequence). The CDR3 reads CASRLSGRGADTQYF. The CDR3 DNA follows: TGTGCCAGCAGATTATCGGGGCGGGGGGCCGACACGCAGTATTTT.

In this sample, this clone turned up a few times. The chain carries TRBV18 and TRBJ1-1; 11 bases are shared with TRBD1. CDR3 length: 14 amino acids. Germline CDR1 is KGHSH and CDR2 is LQKENI. J lost 4 bases, V lost 6 bases, and 4 bases had no gene match. CDR3 sequence reads: CASSQGTGGTEAFF. The DNA for the CDR3 is TGTGCCAGCTCCCAAGGGACAGGGGGCACTGAAGCTTTCTTT.

The chain joins TRBV20-1 to TRBJ2-7; TRBD1 matches 8 bases. V lost 5 bases, J lost 6 bases, and 3 bases stayed unmatched. The CDR3 covers 11 residues. The germline V gene encodes CDR1 DFQATT and CDR2 SNEGSKA (reference sequence). The CDR3 DNA follows: TGCAGTGCTGGACAGGGTCGCGAGCAGTACTTC. This sequence encodes CSAGQGREQYF.

The V call is TRBV30, the J call TRBJ2-2, with D possibly matching TRBD2 (6 bases). Germline CDR1 and CDR2: GTSNPN and SVGIG (reference sequence). V was cut by 1 base and J by 6 bases, with 9 bases left in between. This CDR3 comprises 13 residues. Written as DNA, the CDR3 is TGTGCCTGGAGTGCCACTAGCTCCGGGGAGCTGTTTTTT. Encoded protein: CAWSATSSGELFF.

The V and J genes are TRBV18 and TRBJ2-1, with TRBD2 matching 12 bases. The J segment lost 8 bases and the V segment lost 3 bases, leaving 5 bases of the junction unmatched. The CDR3 totals 15 residues. CDR1 and CDR2 from the germline V gene are KGHSH and LQKENI. The CDR3 DNA is TGTGCCAGCTCACCTCTAGCGGGGGGGCTCGATGAGCAGTTCTTC. Its protein product is CASSPLAGGLDEQFF. The variable domain in full, completed from reference TRBV18 and TRBJ2-1, reads NAGVMQNPRHLVRRRGQEARLRCSPMKGHSHVYWYRQLPEEGLKFMVYLQKENIIDESGMPKERFSAEFPKEGPSILRIQQVVRGDSAAYFCASSPLAGGLDEQFFGPGTRLTVL.

The chain combines TRBV5-1 with TRBJ2-2; D unresolved. In germline, CDR1 is SGHRS, CDR2 YFSETQ. The CDR3 loop spans 14 amino acids. With 7 bases removed from V and 1 base from J, the gap between germline ends came to 11 bases. The CDR3 nucleotides read TGCGCCAGCTTATCACAGCAGAACACCGGGGAGCTGTTTTTT. The encoded protein is CASLSQQNTGELFF.

The chain carries TRBV4-3 and TRBJ2-2, with 10 bases fitting TRBD2. J lost 5 bases, V lost 3 bases, and 6 bases had no gene match. Germline V CDR1 and CDR2: LGHNA, YSLEER. The CDR3 is 16 residues long. The CDR3: CASSHGLAETTGELFF. The CDR3 DNA reads as TGCGCCAGCAGCCACGGACTAGCGGAGACAACCGGGGAGCTGTTTTTT.

This clone was seen a single time. The chain employs TRBV7-2 and TRBJ2-3, with TRBD2 identical over 15 bases. CDR1 is SGHTA and CDR2 is FQGNSA in the germline V gene. The CDR3 loop spans 16 amino acids. With 5 bases clipped from V and 5 bases from J, the junction kept 5 bases outside the gene matches. CDR3 region: CASSPWTSGGEDTQYF. The CDR3 nucleotides are TGTGCCAGCAGCCCATGGACTAGCGGGGGGGAAGATACGCAGTATTTT.

A single count supports this clone. The chain employs TRBV5-1 and TRBJ2-5; 7 bases are a match to TRBD1. V gave up 2 bases and J gave up 4 bases; unmatched junction bases: 5. CDR3 length: 14 residues. The germline V gene encodes CDR1 SGHRS and CDR2 YFSETQ. The CDR3, as DNA: TGCGCCAGCAGCTTATCAGACAGGGCAGAGACCCAGTACTTC. Its translation: CASSLSDRAETQYF.

Remarks on this clone: An end of the junction differs from the germline gene, which may be a read error. The chain couples TRBV2 to TRBJ2-1, with D uncertain. The CDR3 contains 12 residues. In germline, CDR1 is SNHLY, CDR2 FYNNEI. In DNA form, the CDR3 reads TGTGCCAGCACCTACTCCTCCAATGAGCAGTTCTTC. This sequence encodes CASTYSSNEQFF.

The sample holds one count of this clone. The CDR3 region is CASSLGRGPVDTQYF. In nucleotides, the CDR3 is TGTGCCAGCAGCTTAGGCAGGGGGCCTGTCGATACGCAGTATTTT. V is TRBV11-3 and J is TRBJ2-3, with 8 bases matching TRBD1. Trimming at V came to 1 base and at J to 6 bases, leaving 6 bases not matched to a gene. CDR1 is SGHNT, CDR2 YENEEA, per germline. This CDR3 contains 15 residues.

V usage is TRBV6-6 and J usage is TRBJ2-1, with D possibly being TRBD2 (6 bases). Germline CDR1 MNHNY, CDR2 SVGAGI (reference sequence). Trimming shortened V by 7 bases and J by 7 bases, and 23 bases separated the two germline ends. The CDR3 consists of 16 residues. The CDR3 DNA reads as TGTGCCAGCAAAAAACCCTCCCAAGGAGGAGGGAATGAGCAGTTCTTC. Translation gives CASKKPSQGGGNEQFF.